The T cell receptor beta chain described here comes from a study of blood T cell repertoires in COVID-19. Original data processing: Quantification of nucleated cells was approximated via reference gene primer amplification. TCRdb keeps only in-frame clones here, not all; method: immunoSEQ multiplex PCR. The D gene and trimming were derived from the DNA, and the V and J assignments and clone size from that table. The sample yields under 300,000 clones, approximately 83% seen once. This CDR3 has 16 residues. The V and J ends lost 1 base and 5 bases respectively, with 17 bases between them. The germline V gene encodes CDR1 SNHLY and CDR2 FYNNEI.

This TCR was sampled from a woman aged 40 to 50 with acute COVID-19. The sample taken for sequencing was PBMCs or T cells enriched from blood (not recorded which). The chain uses TRBV2 and TRBJ2-5, with D possibly TRBD1 on 6 matching bases. The CDR3 DNA is TGTGCCAGCAGTGAAGAGGGGACACCCCCGAGGGAGACCCAGTACTTC. Protein: CASSEEGTPPRETQYF.